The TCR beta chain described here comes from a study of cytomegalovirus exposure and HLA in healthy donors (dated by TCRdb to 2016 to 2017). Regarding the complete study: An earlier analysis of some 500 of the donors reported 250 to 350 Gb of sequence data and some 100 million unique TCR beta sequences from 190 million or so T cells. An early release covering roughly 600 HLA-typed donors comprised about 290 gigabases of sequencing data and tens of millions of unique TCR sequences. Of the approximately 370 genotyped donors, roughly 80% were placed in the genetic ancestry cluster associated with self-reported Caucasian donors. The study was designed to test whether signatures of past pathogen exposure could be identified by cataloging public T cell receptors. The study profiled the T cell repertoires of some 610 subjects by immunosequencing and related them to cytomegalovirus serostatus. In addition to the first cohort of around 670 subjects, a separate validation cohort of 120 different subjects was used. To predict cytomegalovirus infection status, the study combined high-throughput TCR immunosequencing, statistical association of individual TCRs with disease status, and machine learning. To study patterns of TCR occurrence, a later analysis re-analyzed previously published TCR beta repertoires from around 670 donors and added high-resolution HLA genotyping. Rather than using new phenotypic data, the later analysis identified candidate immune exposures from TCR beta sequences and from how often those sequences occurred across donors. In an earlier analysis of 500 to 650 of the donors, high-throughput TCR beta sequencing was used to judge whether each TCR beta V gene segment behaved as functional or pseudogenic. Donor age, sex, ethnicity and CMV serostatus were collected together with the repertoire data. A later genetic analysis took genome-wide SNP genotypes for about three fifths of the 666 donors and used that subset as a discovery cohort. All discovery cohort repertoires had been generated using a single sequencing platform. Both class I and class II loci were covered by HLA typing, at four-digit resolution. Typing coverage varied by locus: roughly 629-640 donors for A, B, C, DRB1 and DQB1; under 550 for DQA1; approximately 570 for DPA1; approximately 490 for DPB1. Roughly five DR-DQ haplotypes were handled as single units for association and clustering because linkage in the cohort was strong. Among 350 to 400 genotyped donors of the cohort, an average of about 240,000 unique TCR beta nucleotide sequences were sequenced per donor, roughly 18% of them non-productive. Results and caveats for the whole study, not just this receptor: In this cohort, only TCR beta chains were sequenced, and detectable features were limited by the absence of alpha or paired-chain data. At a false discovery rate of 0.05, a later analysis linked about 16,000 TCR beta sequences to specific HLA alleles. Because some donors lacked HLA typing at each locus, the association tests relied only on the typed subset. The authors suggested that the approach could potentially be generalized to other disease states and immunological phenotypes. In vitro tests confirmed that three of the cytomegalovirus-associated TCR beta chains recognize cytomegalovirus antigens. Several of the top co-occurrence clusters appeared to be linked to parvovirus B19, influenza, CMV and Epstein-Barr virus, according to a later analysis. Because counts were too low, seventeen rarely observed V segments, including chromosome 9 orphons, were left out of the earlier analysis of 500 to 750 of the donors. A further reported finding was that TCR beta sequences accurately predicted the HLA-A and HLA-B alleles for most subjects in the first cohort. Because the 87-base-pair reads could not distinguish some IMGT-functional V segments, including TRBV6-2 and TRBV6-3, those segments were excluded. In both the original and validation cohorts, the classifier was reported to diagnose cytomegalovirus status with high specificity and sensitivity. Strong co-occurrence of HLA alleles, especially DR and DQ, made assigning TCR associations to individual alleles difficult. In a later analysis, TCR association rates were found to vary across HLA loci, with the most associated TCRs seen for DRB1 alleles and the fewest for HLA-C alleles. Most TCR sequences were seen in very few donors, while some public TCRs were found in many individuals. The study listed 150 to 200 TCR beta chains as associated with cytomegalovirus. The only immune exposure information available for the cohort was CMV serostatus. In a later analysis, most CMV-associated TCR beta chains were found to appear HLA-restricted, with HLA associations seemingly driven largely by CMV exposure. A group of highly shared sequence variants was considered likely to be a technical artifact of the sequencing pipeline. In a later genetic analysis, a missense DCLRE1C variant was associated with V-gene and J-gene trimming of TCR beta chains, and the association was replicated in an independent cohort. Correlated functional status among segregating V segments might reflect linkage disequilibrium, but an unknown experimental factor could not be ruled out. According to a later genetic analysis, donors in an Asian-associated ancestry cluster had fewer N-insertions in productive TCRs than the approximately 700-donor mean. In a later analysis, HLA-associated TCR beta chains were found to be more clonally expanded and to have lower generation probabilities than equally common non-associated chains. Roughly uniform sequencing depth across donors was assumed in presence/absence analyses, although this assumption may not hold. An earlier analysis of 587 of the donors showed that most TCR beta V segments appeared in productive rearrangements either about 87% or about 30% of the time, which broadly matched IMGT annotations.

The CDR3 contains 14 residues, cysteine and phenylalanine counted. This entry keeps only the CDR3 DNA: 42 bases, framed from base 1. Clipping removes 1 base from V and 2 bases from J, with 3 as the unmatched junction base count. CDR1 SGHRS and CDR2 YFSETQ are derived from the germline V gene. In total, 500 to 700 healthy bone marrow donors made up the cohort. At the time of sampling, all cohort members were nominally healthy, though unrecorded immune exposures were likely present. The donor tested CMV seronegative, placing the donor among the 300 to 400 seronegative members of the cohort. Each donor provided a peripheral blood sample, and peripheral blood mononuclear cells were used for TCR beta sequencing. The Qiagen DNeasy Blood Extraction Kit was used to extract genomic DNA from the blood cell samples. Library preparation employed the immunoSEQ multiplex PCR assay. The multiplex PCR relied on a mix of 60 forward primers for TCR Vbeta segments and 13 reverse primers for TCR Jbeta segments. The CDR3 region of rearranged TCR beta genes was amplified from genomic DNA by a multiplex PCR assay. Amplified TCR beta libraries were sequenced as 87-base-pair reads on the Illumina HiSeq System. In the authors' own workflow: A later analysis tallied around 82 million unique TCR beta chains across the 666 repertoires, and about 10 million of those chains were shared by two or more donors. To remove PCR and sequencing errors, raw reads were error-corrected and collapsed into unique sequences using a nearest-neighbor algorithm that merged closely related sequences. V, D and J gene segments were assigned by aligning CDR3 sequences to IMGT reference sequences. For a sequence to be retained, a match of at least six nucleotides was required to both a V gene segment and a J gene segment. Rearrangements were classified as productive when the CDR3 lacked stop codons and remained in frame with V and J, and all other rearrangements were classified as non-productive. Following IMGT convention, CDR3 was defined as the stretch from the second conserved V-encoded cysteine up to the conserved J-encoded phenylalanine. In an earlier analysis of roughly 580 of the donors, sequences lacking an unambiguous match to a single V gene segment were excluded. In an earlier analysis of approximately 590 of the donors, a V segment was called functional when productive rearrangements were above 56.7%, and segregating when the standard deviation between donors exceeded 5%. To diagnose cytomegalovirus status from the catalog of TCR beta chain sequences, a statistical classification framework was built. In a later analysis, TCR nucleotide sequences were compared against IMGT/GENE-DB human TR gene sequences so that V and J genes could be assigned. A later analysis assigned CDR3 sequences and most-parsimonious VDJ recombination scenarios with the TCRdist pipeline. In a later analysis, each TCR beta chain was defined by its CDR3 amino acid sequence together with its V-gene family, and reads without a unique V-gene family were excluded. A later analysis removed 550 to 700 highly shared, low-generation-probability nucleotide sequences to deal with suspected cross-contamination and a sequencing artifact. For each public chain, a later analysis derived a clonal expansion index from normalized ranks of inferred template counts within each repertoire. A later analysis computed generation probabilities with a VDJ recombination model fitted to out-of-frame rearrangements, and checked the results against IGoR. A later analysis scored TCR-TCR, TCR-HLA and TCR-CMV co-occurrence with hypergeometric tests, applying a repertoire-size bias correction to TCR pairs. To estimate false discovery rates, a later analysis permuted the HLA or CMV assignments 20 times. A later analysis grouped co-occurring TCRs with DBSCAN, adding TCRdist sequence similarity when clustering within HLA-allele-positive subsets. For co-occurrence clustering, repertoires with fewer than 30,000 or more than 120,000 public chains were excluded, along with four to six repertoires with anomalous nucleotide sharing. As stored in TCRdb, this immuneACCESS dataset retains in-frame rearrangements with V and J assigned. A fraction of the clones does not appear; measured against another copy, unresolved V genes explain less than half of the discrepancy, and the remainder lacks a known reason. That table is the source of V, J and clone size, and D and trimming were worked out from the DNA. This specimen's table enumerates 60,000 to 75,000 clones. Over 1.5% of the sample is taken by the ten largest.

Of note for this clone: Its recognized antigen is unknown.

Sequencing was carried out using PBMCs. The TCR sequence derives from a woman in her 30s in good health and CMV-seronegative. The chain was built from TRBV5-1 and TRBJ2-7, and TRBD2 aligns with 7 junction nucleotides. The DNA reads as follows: TGCGCCAGCAGCTTGAGCGGGAAGACCTACGAGCAGTACTTC. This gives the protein CASSLSGKTYEQYF.